This is a list of T cell receptor beta chains from one sample in a study of vaccination and CD4 T cells after COVID-19. TCRdb re-derived calls from the PCR reads in MiXCR, one entry per CDR3 protein. The repertoire holds approximately 8,700 distinct CDR3 sequences, with roughly 24% as singletons. Their recognized antigens are unknown. The sample here was CD4+ T cells from blood, cultured in vitro, taken after SARS-CoV-2 vaccination. The origin of the receptors is a human donor who had recovered from COVID-19. CDR3s include the opening cysteine and the closing phenylalanine or tryptophan. D genes are given only for firm matches. Clone size is stated in some rows and not others, as once, few, many or a class when expanded.

>-|-|TRBV7-2|TRBJ2-3
CASSPGGAGDTQYF
TGTGCCAGCAGCCCCGGAGGGGCCGGAGATACGCAGTATTTT
>TRBD1|few|TRBV28|TRBJ2-7
CASRQGWEQYF
TGTGCCAGCAGACAGGGGTGGGAGCAGTACTTC
>-|-|TRBV20-1|TRBJ2-5
CSASGGALGTQYF
TGCAGTGCTAGTGGAGGGGCTTTGGGGACCCAGTACTTC
>TRBD1|few|TRBV28|TRBJ1-5
CASSPLTGSGQPQHF
TGTGCCAGCAGTCCGCTGACAGGGTCGGGTCAGCCCCAGCATTTT
>-|-|TRBV7-6|TRBJ2-5
CASSRIGAAGSQETQYF
TGTGCCAGCAGCCGAATAGGGGCGGCGGGATCCCAAGAGACCCAGTACTTC
>-|few|TRBV14|TRBJ2-6
CASSQDWGPGANVLTF
TGTGCCAGCAGCCAAGATTGGGGGCCTGGGGCCAACGTCCTGACTTTC
>-|few|TRBV24-1|TRBJ2-5
CATSDLVGAQYF
TGTGCCACCAGTGATTTAGTCGGGGCCCAGTACTTC
>TRBD1|-|TRBV5-1|TRBJ1-1
CASSLASRGDTEAFF
TGCGCCAGCAGCTTGGCCAGCAGGGGGGACACTGAAGCTTTCTTT
>-|few|TRBV27|TRBJ2-1
CASSPTRRNEQFF
TGTGCCAGCAGCCCTACTAGGAGAAATGAGCAGTTCTTC
>TRBD1|-|TRBV7-3|TRBJ2-3
CASSFRGRDDTQYF
TGTGCCAGCAGCTTCAGGGGGCGCGATGATACGCAGTATTTT
>TRBD1|few|TRBV20-1|TRBJ1-2
CSARRGQINYGYTF
TGCAGTGCTAGACGGGGACAGATTAACTATGGCTACACCTTC
>-|once|TRBV6-1|TRBJ1-1
CASRPGSTEAFF
TGTGCCAGCAGGCCGGGGAGTACTGAAGCTTTCTTT
>TRBD1|-|TRBV9|TRBJ1-5
CASSGTGYNQPQHF
TGTGCCAGCAGTGGGACAGGGTATAATCAGCCCCAGCATTTT
>TRBD2|-|TRBV28|TRBJ2-7
CASSPGSGGSYEQYF
TGTGCCAGCAGCCCCGGCAGCGGGGGGTCCTACGAGCAGTACTTC
>TRBD1|few|TRBV12-3/TRBV12-4|TRBJ1-5
CASSLAGTASNQPQHF
TGTGCCAGCAGTTTAGCAGGGACAGCAAGCAATCAGCCCCAGCATTTT
>TRBD1|few|TRBV7-6|TRBJ2-2
CASSPRTGRNTGELFF
TGTGCCAGCAGCCCGCGGACAGGGCGCAACACCGGGGAGCTGTTTTTT
>-|-|TRBV6-1|TRBJ2-7
CASTDSTREQYF
TGTGCCAGCACCGACTCTACCCGCGAGCAGTACTTC
>-|-|TRBV19|TRBJ1-5
CASKPEGYRNQPQHF
TGTGCCAGTAAGCCCGAGGGCTATCGGAATCAGCCCCAGCATTTT
>-|-|TRBV6-2/TRBV6-3|TRBJ2-2
CASSYGRANTGELFF
TGTGCCAGCAGTTATGGACGGGCGAACACCGGGGAGCTGTTTTTT
>-|-|TRBV6-2/TRBV6-3|TRBJ2-6
CASRLLTGFVNVLTF
TGTGCCAGCAGACTACTAACAGGGTTTGTCAACGTCCTGACTTTC
>TRBD1|medium-sized|TRBV6-5|TRBJ2-7
CASSYLHTGDEQYF
TGTGCCAGCAGTTACCTTCATACAGGGGACGAGCAGTACTTC
>TRBD1|once|TRBV20-1|TRBJ1-4
CSASSETGPEKLFF
TGCAGTGCTTCCAGTGAGACAGGGCCTGAAAAACTGTTTTTT
>-|-|TRBV7-8|TRBJ1-2
CASSLEGRGIWGYTF
TGTGCCAGCAGCTTAGAGGGGCGGGGGATATGGGGCTACACCTTC
>-|-|TRBV20-1|TRBJ2-5
CSASLGLVSGQETQYF
TGCAGTGCTAGCTTGGGCCTAGTTTCAGGACAAGAGACCCAGTACTTC
>-|-|TRBV7-2|TRBJ2-7
CASRSGAQPYEQYF
TGTGCCAGCAGATCAGGGGCACAGCCCTACGAGCAGTACTTC
>TRBD1|-|TRBV4-3|TRBJ2-1
CASSHAGTGSGEQFF
TGCGCCAGCAGCCACGCCGGGACAGGGTCCGGTGAGCAGTTCTTC
>TRBD2|few|TRBV6-2/TRBV6-3|TRBJ2-3
CASRKIRRTSARGDTQYF
TGTGCCAGCAGAAAAATAAGGAGAACTAGCGCAAGGGGAGATACGCAGTATTTT
>-|-|TRBV15|TRBJ1-5
CATSRAQPQPQHF
TGTGCCACCAGCAGAGCACAACCTCAGCCCCAGCATTTT
>-|few|TRBV20-1|TRBJ1-2
CSARLLRRTVTYGYTF
TGCAGTGCTAGGCTCCTAAGGAGGACAGTCACTTATGGCTACACCTTC
>TRBD1|-|TRBV4-1|TRBJ2-5
CASSQGGGTGAVQETQYF
TGCGCCAGCAGCCAAGGGGGGGGGACAGGGGCCGTTCAAGAGACCCAGTACTTC
>TRBD2|few|TRBV7-9|TRBJ2-5
CASSLGVSGGLETQYF
TGTGCCAGCAGCTTAGGAGTCAGCGGGGGTTTAGAGACCCAGTACTTC
>TRBD2|few|TRBV20-1|TRBJ2-3
CSATSDGSGTQYF
TGCAGTGCTACCTCGGATGGTAGCGGGACCCAGTATTTT
>TRBD1|-|TRBV30|TRBJ2-7
CAWNALMTGGEQYF
TGTGCCTGGAACGCACTAATGACAGGGGGCGAGCAGTACTTC
>TRBD2|few|TRBV20-1|TRBJ2-3
CSISGDTWTSGDTDTQYF
TGCAGTATCTCCGGGGACACATGGACTAGCGGGGACACAGATACGCAGTATTTT
>-|few|TRBV28|TRBJ1-1
CASSLRRGGNTEAFF
TGTGCCAGCAGTTTAAGGAGGGGGGGGAACACTGAAGCTTTCTTT
>TRBD1|-|TRBV6-2/TRBV6-3|TRBJ2-2
CASRLPPWGQGAGELFF
TGTGCCAGCAGACTACCTCCTTGGGGACAGGGGGCCGGGGAGCTGTTTTTT
>TRBD2|-|TRBV7-2|TRBJ2-3
CASSSGREGLNTQYF
TGTGCCAGCAGCTCGGGACGGGAGGGCCTAAATACGCAGTATTTT
>TRBD2|few|TRBV7-2|TRBJ2-5
CASSLVAGAQETQYF
TGTGCCAGCAGCTTAGTAGCGGGAGCCCAAGAGACCCAGTACTTC
>-|few|TRBV18|TRBJ1-2
CASSPPADDRYGYTF
TGTGCCAGCTCACCACCGGCGGACGATAGATATGGCTACACCTTC
>-|-|TRBV5-1|TRBJ2-5
CASSSLGPETQYF
TGCGCCAGCAGCTCCCTCGGCCCAGAGACCCAGTACTTC
>-|few|TRBV25-1|TRBJ2-5
CASSEWGRVKETQYF
TGTGCCAGCAGTGAATGGGGCAGGGTTAAAGAGACCCAGTACTTC
>TRBD1|few|TRBV7-2|TRBJ1-1
CASSSRTGGVGTEAFF
TGTGCCAGCAGCTCTCGGACAGGGGGGGTAGGCACTGAAGCTTTCTTT
>-|-|TRBV7-2|TRBJ1-1
CASSSGRGKAAFF
TGTGCCAGCAGCTCCGGACGGGGTAAGGCAGCTTTCTTT
>TRBD2|-|TRBV28|TRBJ2-3
CASSSGLAGIPFHTDTQYF
TGTGCCAGCAGTTCCGGACTAGCGGGGATACCGTTCCACACAGATACGCAGTATTTT
>-|-|TRBV20-1|TRBJ1-1
CSARRLGQADTEAFF
TGCAGTGCTAGACGTTTAGGGCAGGCGGACACTGAAGCTTTCTTT
>-|-|TRBV4-3|TRBJ2-7
CASSLTGTGYEQYF
TGCGCCAGCAGCCTCACGGGTACAGGGTACGAGCAGTACTTC
>-|-|TRBV5-1|TRBJ2-7
CASSLPSLGRDEQYF
TGCGCCAGCAGCCTTCCCTCTCTAGGTCGGGACGAGCAGTACTTC
>-|few|TRBV19|TRBJ1-5
CASSIGRYNQPQHF
TGTGCCAGTAGTATTGGCAGGTACAATCAGCCCCAGCATTTT
>-|-|TRBV7-9|TRBJ1-1
CASSRDRGGMGSGATEAFF
TGTGCCAGCAGCCGTGACCGGGGGGGAATGGGGTCCGGGGCCACTGAAGCTTTCTTT
>-|few|TRBV20-1|TRBJ1-5
CSAQEVGNQPQHF
TGCAGTGCCCAAGAGGTAGGAAATCAGCCCCAGCATTTT
>-|few|TRBV29-1|TRBJ2-5
CSAVTWTEETQYF
TGCAGCGCCGTGACGTGGACAGAAGAGACCCAGTACTTC
>TRBD2|-|TRBV27|TRBJ2-7
CASSPSTSGVPYEQYF
TGTGCCAGCAGCCCCAGCACTAGCGGTGTCCCTTACGAGCAGTACTTC
>-|medium-sized|TRBV7-3|TRBJ2-5
CASSTSIRETQYF
TGTGCCAGCAGCACCAGTATTCGGGAGACCCAGTACTTC
>-|-|TRBV7-2|TRBJ2-1
CASSSGLGSYNEQFF
TGTGCCAGCAGCTCCGGACTGGGATCCTACAATGAGCAGTTCTTC
>-|-|TRBV7-2|TRBJ1-3
CASSLVGIRGNTIYF
TGTGCCAGCAGCTTAGTCGGGATTAGGGGAAACACCATATATTTT
>-|-|TRBV18|TRBJ1-1
CASSPGITEAFF
TGTGCCAGCTCACCGGGGATAACTGAAGCTTTCTTT
>-|few|TRBV6-1|TRBJ1-5
CASSERWGPGQPQHF
TGTGCCAGCAGTGAAAGGTGGGGACCCGGTCAGCCCCAGCATTTT
>TRBD2|medium-sized|TRBV7-2|TRBJ2-5
CASSLTSGRETQYF
TGTGCCAGCAGCTTGACTAGCGGGAGAGAGACCCAGTACTTC
>-|-|TRBV6-5|TRBJ2-5
CASSYSGRGGETQYF
TGTGCCAGCAGTTACTCGGGAAGGGGTGGAGAGACCCAGTACTTC
>-|few|TRBV27|TRBJ2-2
CASSLRVATNTGELFF
TGTGCCAGCAGTTTACGGGTAGCGACGAACACCGGGGAGCTGTTTTTT